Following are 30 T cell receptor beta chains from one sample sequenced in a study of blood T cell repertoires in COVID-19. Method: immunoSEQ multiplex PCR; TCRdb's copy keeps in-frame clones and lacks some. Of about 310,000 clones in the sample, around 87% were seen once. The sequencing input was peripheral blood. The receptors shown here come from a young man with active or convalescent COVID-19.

Here the CDR3 DNA reads TGTGCCACCAGTGGTCGGGCAGGGGGCATCACAGATACGCAGTATTTT. Translating gives CATSGRAGGITDTQYF. V usage is TRBV24-1 and J usage is TRBJ2-3; 8 positions agree with TRBD1. Germline assignment: CDR1 KGHDR and CDR2 SFDVKD. This CDR3 comprises 16 residues. V lost 5 bases, J lost 2 bases, and 8 bases stayed unmatched.

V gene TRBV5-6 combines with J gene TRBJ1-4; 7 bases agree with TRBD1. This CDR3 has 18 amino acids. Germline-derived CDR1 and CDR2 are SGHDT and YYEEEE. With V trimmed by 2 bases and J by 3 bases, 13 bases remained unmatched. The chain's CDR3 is CASSFWFGADRANEKLFF. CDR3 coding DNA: TGTGCCAGCAGCTTTTGGTTTGGAGCCGACAGGGCTAATGAAAAACTGTTTTTT.

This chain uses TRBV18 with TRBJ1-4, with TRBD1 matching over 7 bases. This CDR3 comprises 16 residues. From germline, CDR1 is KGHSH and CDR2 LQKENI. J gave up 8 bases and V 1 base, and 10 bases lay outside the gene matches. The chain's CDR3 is CASSPRRQGDREKLFF. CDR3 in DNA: TGTGCCAGCTCACCACGGAGACAGGGTGATAGAGAAAAACTGTTTTTT.

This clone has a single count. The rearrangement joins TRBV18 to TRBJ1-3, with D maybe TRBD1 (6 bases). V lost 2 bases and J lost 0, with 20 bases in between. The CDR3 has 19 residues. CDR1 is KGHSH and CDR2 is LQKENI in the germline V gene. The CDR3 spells CASSPVSPTEGGSGNTIYF. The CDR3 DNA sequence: TGTGCCAGCTCACCAGTATCACCGACCGAAGGGGGCTCTGGAAACACCATATATTTT.

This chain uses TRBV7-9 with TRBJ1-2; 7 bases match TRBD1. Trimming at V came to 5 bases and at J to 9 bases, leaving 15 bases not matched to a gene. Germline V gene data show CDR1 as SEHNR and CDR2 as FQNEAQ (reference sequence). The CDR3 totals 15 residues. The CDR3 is CASSPPLQGPESYTF. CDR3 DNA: TGTGCCAGCAGCCCTCCACTACAGGGGCCGGAGAGCTACACCTTC.

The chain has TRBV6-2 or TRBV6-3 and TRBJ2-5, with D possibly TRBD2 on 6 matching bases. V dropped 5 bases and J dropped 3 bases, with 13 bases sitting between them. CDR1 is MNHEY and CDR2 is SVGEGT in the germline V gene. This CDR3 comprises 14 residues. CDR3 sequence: CASSAGTAKETQYF. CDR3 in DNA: TGTGCCAGCAGTGCCGGGACTGCCAAAGAGACCCAGTACTTC.

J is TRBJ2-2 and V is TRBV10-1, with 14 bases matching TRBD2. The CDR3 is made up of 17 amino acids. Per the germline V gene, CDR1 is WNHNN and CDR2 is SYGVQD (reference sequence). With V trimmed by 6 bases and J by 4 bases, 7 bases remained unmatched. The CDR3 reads CASSPGLAGAGTGELFF. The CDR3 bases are TGCGCCAGCAGCCCGGGACTAGCGGGAGCGGGCACCGGGGAGCTGTTTTTT.

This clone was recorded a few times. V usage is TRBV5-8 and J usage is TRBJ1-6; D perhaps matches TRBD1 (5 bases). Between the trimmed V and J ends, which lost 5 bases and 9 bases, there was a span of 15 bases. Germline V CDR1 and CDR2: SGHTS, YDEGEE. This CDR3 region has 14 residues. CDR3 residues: CASSFRQRGSPLHF. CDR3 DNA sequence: TGTGCCAGCAGTTTTCGTCAAAGGGGTTCACCCCTCCACTTT.

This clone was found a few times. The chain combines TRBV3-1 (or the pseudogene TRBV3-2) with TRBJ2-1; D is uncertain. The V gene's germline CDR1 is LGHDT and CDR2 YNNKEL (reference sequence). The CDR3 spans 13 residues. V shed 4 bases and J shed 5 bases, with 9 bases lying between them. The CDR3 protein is CASSLEQDNEQFF. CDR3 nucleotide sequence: TGTGCCAGCAGCCTGGAGCAAGACAATGAGCAGTTCTTC.

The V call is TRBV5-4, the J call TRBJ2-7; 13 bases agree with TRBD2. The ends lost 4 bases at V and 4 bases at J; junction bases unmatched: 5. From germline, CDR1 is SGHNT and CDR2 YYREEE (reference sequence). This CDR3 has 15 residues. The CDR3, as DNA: TGTGCCAGCAGCGCGGGACTAGCGGGAACTTACGAGCAGTACTTC. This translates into CASSAGLAGTYEQYF. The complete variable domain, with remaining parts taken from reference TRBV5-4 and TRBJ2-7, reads ETGVTQSPTHLIKTRGQQVTLRCSSQSGHNTVSWYQQALGQGPQFIFQYYREEENGRGNFPPRFSGLQFPNYSSELNVNALELDDSALYLCASSAGLAGTYEQYFGPGTRLTVT.

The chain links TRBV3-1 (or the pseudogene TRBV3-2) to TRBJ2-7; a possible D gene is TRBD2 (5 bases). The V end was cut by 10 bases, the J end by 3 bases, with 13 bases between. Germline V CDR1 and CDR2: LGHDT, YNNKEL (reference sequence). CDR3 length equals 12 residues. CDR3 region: CATREPFYEQYF. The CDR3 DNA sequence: TGTGCCACCCGGGAACCTTTCTACGAGCAGTACTTC.

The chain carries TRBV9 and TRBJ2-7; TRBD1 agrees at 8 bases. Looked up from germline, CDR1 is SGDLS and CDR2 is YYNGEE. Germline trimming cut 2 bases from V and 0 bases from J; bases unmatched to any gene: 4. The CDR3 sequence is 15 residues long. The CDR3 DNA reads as TGTGCCAGCAGCGTCGACAGGGGCAGCTCCTACGAGCAGTACTTC. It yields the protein CASSVDRGSSYEQYF.

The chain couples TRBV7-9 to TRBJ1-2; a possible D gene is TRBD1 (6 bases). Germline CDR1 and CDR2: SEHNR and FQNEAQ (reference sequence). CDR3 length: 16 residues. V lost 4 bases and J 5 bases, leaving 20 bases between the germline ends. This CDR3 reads CASSSPTLQGVYGYTF. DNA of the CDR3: TGTGCCAGCAGCTCACCCACTTTACAGGGAGTATATGGCTACACCTTC. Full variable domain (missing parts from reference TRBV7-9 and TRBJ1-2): DTGVSQNPRHKITKRGQNVTFRCDPISEHNRLYWYRQTLGQGPEFLTYFQNEAQLEKSRLLSDRFSAERPKGSFSTLEIQRTEQGDSAMYLCASSSPTLQGVYGYTFGSGTRLTVV.

In nucleotides, the CDR3 is TGCGCCAGCAGCTTGGGGAACCGGGACAGGGTAATATGGGGCTACACCTTC. Protein: CASSLGNRDRVIWGYTF. The genes are TRBV5-1 and TRBJ1-2; TRBD1 agrees at 9 bases. The J segment lost 8 bases and the V segment lost 0 bases, leaving 14 bases of the junction unmatched. The CDR3 loop spans 17 amino acids. Germline assignment: CDR1 SGHRS and CDR2 YFSETQ.

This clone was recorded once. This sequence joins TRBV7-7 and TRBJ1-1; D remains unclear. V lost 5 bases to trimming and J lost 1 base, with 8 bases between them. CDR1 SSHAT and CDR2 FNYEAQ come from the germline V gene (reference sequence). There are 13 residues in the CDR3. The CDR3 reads CASSPMRNTEAFF. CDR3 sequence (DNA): TGTGCCAGCAGCCCTATGAGGAACACTGAAGCTTTCTTT.

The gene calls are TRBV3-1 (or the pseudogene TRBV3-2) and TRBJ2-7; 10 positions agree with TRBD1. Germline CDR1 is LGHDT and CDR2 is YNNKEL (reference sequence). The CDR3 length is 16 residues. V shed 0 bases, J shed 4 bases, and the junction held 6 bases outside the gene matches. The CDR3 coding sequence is TGTGCCAGCAGCCAAGATCAAGACAGGGGGCTATACGAGCAGTACTTC. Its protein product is CASSQDQDRGLYEQYF.

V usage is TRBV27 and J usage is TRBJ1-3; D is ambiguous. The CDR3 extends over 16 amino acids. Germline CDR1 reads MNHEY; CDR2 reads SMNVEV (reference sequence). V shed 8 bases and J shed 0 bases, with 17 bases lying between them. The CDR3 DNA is TGTGCCAGCCTCTTGGAGGGCCTCATCTCTGGAAACACCATATATTTT. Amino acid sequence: CASLLEGLISGNTIYF.

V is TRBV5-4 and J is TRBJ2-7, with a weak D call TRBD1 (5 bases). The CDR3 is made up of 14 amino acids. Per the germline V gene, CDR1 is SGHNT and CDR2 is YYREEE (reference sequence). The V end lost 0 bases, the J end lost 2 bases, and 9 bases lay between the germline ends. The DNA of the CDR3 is TGTGCCAGCAGCTTGGGACAGACAGCCTACGAGCAGTACTTC. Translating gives CASSLGQTAYEQYF.

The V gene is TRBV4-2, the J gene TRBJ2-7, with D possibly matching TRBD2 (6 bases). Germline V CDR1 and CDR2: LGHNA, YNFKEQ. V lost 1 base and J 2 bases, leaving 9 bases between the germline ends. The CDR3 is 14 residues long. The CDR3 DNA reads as TGTGCCAGCAGCCAAGGGGACTTTCCCTACGAGCAGTACTTC. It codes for CASSQGDFPYEQYF.

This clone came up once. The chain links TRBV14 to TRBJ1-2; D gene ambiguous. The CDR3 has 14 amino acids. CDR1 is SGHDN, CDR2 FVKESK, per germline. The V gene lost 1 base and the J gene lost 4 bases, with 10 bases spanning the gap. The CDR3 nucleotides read TGTGCCAGCAGCCAAGTCCAGGACTTCTATGGCTACACCTTC. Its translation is CASSQVQDFYGYTF.

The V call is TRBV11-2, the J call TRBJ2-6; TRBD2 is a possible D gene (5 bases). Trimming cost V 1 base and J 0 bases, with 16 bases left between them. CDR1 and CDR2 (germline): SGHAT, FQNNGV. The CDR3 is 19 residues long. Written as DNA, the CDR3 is TGTGCCAGCAGCTTAGTCTGGGGAGAGGGCTCCTCTGGGGCCAACGTCCTGACTTTC. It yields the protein CASSLVWGEGSSGANVLTF.

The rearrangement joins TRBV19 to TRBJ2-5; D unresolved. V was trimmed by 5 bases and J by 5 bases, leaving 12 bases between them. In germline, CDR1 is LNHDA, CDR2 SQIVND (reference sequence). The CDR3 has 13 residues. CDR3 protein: CASSGKAGETQYF. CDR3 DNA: TGTGCCAGTAGTGGCAAGGCCGGGGAGACCCAGTACTTC.

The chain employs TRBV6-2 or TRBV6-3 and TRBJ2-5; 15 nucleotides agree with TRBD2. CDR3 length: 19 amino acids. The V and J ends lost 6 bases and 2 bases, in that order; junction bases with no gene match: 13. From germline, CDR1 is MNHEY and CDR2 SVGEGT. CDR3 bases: TGTGCCAGCAGCCAGGAGGGACTAGCGGGGGGTTGCATTCAAGAGACCCAGTACTTC. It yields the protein CASSQEGLAGGCIQETQYF.

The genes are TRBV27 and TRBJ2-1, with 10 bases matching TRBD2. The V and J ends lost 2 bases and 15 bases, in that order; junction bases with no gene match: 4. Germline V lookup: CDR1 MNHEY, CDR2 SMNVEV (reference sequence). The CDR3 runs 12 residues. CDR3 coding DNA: TGTGCCAGCAGTTTACCTAGCGGGAGTATGTTCTTC. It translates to CASSLPSGSMFF.

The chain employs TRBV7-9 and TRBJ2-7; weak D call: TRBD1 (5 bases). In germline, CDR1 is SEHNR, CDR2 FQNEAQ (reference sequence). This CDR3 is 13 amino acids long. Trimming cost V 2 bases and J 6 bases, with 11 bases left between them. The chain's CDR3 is CASSLQGLSEQYF. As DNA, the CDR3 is TGTGCCAGCAGCTTACAGGGTTTAAGCGAGCAGTACTTC.

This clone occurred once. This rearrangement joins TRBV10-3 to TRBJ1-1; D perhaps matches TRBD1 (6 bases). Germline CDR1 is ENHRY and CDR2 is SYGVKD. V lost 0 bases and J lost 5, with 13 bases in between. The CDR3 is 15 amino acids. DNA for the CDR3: TGTGCCATCAGTGAGTCGTTGGGGGCGCAGACTGAAGCTTTCTTT. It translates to CAISESLGAQTEAFF.

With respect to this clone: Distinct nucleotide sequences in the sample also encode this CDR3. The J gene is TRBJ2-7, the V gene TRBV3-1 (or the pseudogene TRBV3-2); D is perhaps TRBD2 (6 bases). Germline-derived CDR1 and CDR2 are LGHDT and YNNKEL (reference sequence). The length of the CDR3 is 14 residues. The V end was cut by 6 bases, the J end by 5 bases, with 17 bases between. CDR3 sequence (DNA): TGTGCCAGCAGACGGGGACTCCAGGACCACGAGCAGTACTTC. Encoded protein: CASRRGLQDHEQYF.

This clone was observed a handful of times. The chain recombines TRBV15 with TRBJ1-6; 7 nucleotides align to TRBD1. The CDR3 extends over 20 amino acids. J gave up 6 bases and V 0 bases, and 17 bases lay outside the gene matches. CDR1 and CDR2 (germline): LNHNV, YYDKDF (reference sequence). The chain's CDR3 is CATSREARTGLLTLNSPLHF. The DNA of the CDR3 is TGTGCCACCAGCAGAGAGGCGAGGACAGGCCTTCTGACTCTTAATTCACCCCTCCACTTT.

The CDR3 sequence is CASSFNIRGTEAFF. For the CDR3, the DNA is TGCGCCAGCAGCTTTAACATCCGGGGCACTGAAGCTTTCTTT. The V call is TRBV5-1, the J call TRBJ1-1; D is undetermined. V lost 2 bases and J 4 bases, leaving 12 bases between the germline ends. The CDR3 loop spans 14 amino acids. Germline assignment: CDR1 SGHRS and CDR2 YFSETQ.

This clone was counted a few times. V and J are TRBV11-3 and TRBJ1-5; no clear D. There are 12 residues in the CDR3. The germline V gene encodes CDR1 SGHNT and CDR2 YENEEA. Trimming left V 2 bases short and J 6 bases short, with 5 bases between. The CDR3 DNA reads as TGTGCCAGCAGCTTACGGTGTCAGCCCCAGCATTTT. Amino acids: CASSLRCQPQHF.